This TCR beta chain was recovered during a study of shared clonotypes between healthy human individuals. In the case of this clone: Its antigen is undetermined.

Every donor, a Caucasian adult, lived in Nashville, Tennessee. CDR1 SGHRS and CDR2 YFSETQ come from the germline V gene. The CDR3 has 15 residues. V lost 0 bases to trimming and J lost 6 bases, with 15 bases between them. Overall study results and limits: Generally, naive subsets (rather than memory subsets) showed larger estimated richness.

Every subset's genomic DNA went evenly onto several immunoSEQ plates. TCRdb's copy holds only in-frame clones and misses some; the assay was immunoSEQ multiplex PCR. The profile shows over 2 million clones, 85% to 95% of them singletons. Specimen: naive CD4+ T cells sorted from blood. Subset: CD45RA+ positively selected. This receptor was taken from a man between 18 and 29 years old in good health. V and J are TRBV5-1 and TRBJ1-2; no clear D gene. The CDR3 reads CASSLGPAVGDGYTF. The DNA of the CDR3 is TGCGCCAGCAGCTTGGGCCCAGCCGTCGGAGATGGCTACACCTTC.